A selection of T cell receptor beta chains follows, all from one sample in a study of T cell repertoires in cytomegalovirus infection. For these receptors, no antigen is known. TCRdb independently ran MiXCR on the reads; one entry per CDR3 protein. The sample lists over 250,000 distinct CDR3 sequences, about 20% occurring once. Sequencing was performed on cultured PBMCs, taken from culture after CMV antigen stimulation. The source of these receptors is a human donor in good health (CMV status not recorded). Some clones in this sample may be carry-over from other donors' samples. Both conserved end residues are part of each CDR3. The D gene is left open where the match is weak. The size of a clone is reported for some rows only, either as once, few or many, or as a class for expanded clones.

size,D,V,J,DNA,CDR3
NA,NA,TRBV29-1,TRBJ2-5,TGCAGCGTTGAAGATCCAACAGACCAAGAGACCCAGTACTTC,CSVEDPTDQETQYF
few,NA,TRBV12-3/TRBV12-4,TRBJ1-2,TGTGCCAGCAGTTTCACCCAACAGGGACCTAACTATGGCTACACCTTC,CASSFTQQGPNYGYTF
many,NA,TRBV7-2,TRBJ1-6,TGTGCCAGCAGCTTAGCGGGGGATTCACCCCTCCACTTT,CASSLAGDSPLHF
few,TRBD2,TRBV11-3,TRBJ2-1,TGTGCCAGCAGCTTAGTTTCGGCGGGAGAGTCTAATGAGCAGTTCTTC,CASSLVSAGESNEQFF
few,NA,TRBV6-8,TRBJ1-3,TGTGCCAGCAGTTGGAGTGGAACGAGCTCTGGAAACACCATATATTTT,CASSWSGTSSGNTIYF
NA,NA,TRBV12-3/TRBV12-4,TRBJ1-4,TGTGCCAGCTCTTATGGGACGGCTAATGAAAAACTGTTTTTT,CASSYGTANEKLFF
NA,TRBD1,TRBV20-1,TRBJ2-3,TGCAGTGGTAGCCTTTGGACAGGGACTAGCACAGATACGCAGTATTTT,CSGSLWTGTSTDTQYF
NA,NA,TRBV6-6,TRBJ2-3,TGTGCCAGCAGACTTAGCGGCACCAACACAGATACGCAGTATTTT,CASRLSGTNTDTQYF
NA,NA,TRBV15,TRBJ1-2,TGTGCCACCTCCGAATTAGGGCAAGGCTATGGCTACACCTTC,CATSELGQGYGYTF
many,TRBD2,TRBV7-2,TRBJ2-1,TGTGCCAGCAGTCTGCTAGCGGGTGCGCAGTTCTTC,CASSLLAGAQFF